Listed here are 3 T cell receptor beta chains from one sample, sequenced in a study of CD8 T cells in ankylosing spondylitis (dated by TCRdb to between 2016 and 2019). Libraries were made using 5' RACE. The sequencing machine was an Illumina HiSeq 2500. TCRdb reran the public reads through fastp at Q25 and MiXCR, keeping productive beta chains. Entries are consolidated by CDR3 protein sequence, retaining the most common genes and DNA. In all, the sample holds about 400,000 distinct CDR3 sequences, and approximately 20% of those were seen once. Of the sample, about 12% falls within the top ten clones. The sample consisted of blood, either unsorted or a sorted T cell fraction (not recorded which). Source of these receptors: a male donor with ankylosing spondylitis or in good health (not recorded which).

V usage is TRBV20-1 and J usage is TRBJ2-1; TRBD2 might be the D (6 bases). The CDR3 loop spans 13 amino acids. Germline V lookup: CDR1 DFQATT, CDR2 SNEGSKA (reference sequence). Trimming took 5 bases from V and 9 from J, leaving 17 bases between them. CDR3 region: CSAGDSGRIEQFF. In nucleotides, the CDR3 is TGCAGTGCTGGGGACTCCGGCCGTATTGAGCAGTTCTTC.

The chain couples TRBV25-1 to TRBJ2-7, with D hard to call. V was cut by 6 bases and J by 2 bases, with 17 bases left in between. The germline V gene has CDR1 MGHDK and CDR2 SYGVNS. This CDR3 is built from 15 residues. CDR3 sequence reads: CASRGRALKTYEQYF. DNA for the CDR3: TGTGCCAGCAGGGGCCGGGCCCTAAAAACCTACGAGCAGTACTTC.

This clonotype appeared a few times. The gene calls are TRBV4-2 and TRBJ2-5; D remains ambiguous. The CDR3 extends over 15 amino acids. V was clipped by 0 bases and J by 2 bases, with 10 bases between them. The germline CDR1 and CDR2 sequences are LGHNA and YNFKEQ. The CDR3 is CASSQDLGQQETQYF. CDR3 DNA: TGTGCCAGCAGCCAAGATTTGGGCCAACAAGAGACCCAGTACTTC.